The 30 T cell receptor beta chains reported below all come from one sample, sequenced in a study of Ad26.COV2.S vaccination and SARS-CoV-2 variants. Sequencing used immunoSEQ multiplex PCR; TCRdb keeps in-frame clones, though not all of them. The top ten hold nearly 3% of the sample, which has 200,000 to 300,000 clones, roughly 87% seen once. The treatment was: 15 to 20 received Ad26.COV2.S at low or high dose, single or two shots; several received placebo; per-sample allocation not given. Sampling took place 63 days after the first vaccine or placebo injection. Here the sequenced sample was peripheral blood, taken in a trial of Ad26.COV2.S vaccine versus placebo. The origin of the receptors is a person aged 18 to 59 who received the Ad26.COV2.S COVID-19 vaccine or a placebo.

The chain has TRBV4-1 and TRBJ1-4, with a tentative D call TRBD1 (5 bases). The CDR3 has 15 amino acids. In germline, CDR1 is MGHRA, CDR2 YSYEKL. The V end was cut by 1 base, the J end by 7 bases, with 13 bases between. The CDR3: CASSQVGVWGEKLFF. CDR3 DNA: TGCGCCAGCAGCCAAGTGGGGGTTTGGGGTGAAAAACTGTTTTTT.

The chain is built from TRBV27 and TRBJ1-4; 7 bases map to TRBD1. Germline CDR1 reads MNHEY; CDR2 reads SMNVEV (reference sequence). This CDR3 spans 14 amino acids. The ends lost 5 bases at V and 8 bases at J; junction bases unmatched: 8. The CDR3 DNA reads as TGTGCCAGCAGTCCTCAGGGGGTCGGGGAAAAACTGTTTTTT. It specifies CASSPQGVGEKLFF.

The chain carries TRBV27 and TRBJ2-5; 7 nucleotides agree with TRBD1. The CDR3 is 16 amino acids. Per the germline V gene, CDR1 is MNHEY and CDR2 is SMNVEV (reference sequence). V was pared by 6 bases and J by 2 bases, with 12 bases of the junction left unmatched. DNA of the CDR3: TGTGCCAGCAGACCCAATCCGGGACAGAGACAAGAGACCCAGTACTTC. Translated: CASRPNPGQRQETQYF.

V and J are TRBV5-1 and TRBJ1-1, with a weak D call TRBD1 (6 bases). The CDR3 consists of 15 residues. Germline V gene sequence: CDR1 SGHRS, CDR2 YFSETQ. V was shortened by 4 bases and J by 1 base, with 14 bases between the two germline ends. CDR3 sequence reads: CASSPSGGANTEAFF. DNA of the CDR3: TGCGCCAGCAGCCCTTCGGGGGGGGCGAACACTGAAGCTTTCTTT.

The chain links TRBV5-1 to TRBJ2-2; TRBD2 matches 9 bases. The CDR3 loop spans 18 amino acids. Trimming took 4 bases from V and 0 from J; bases not matched to a gene: 10. CDR1 SGHRS and CDR2 YFSETQ come from the germline V gene. Written as DNA, the CDR3 is TGCGCCAGCAGCCCTGGAGGACTAGCGCGGCCGAACACCGGGGAGCTGTTTTTT. This codes for CASSPGGLARPNTGELFF.

V usage is TRBV9 and J usage is TRBJ2-7; D tentatively reads TRBD1 or TRBD2 (5 bases each). CDR1 SGDLS and CDR2 YYNGEE come from the germline V gene. The CDR3 extends over 12 amino acids. V dropped 7 bases and J dropped 6 bases, with 14 bases sitting between them. CDR3 DNA: TGTGCCAGCGGGACGTCCTCGGGCGAGCAGTACTTC. It translates to CASGTSSGEQYF.

This sequence joins TRBV24-1 and TRBJ2-1; 8 bases fit TRBD2. From germline, CDR1 is KGHDR and CDR2 SFDVKD. Trimming cost V 4 bases and J 3 bases; bases outside gene matches: 19. CDR3 length: 20 residues. The CDR3 DNA reads as TGTGCCACCAGTGACCGGCGTGAAGGGGGGACTAGTGCGTACTACAATGAGCAGTTCTTC. Amino acids: CATSDRREGGTSAYYNEQFF.

The rearrangement joins TRBV2 to TRBJ2-1, with 13 bases lining up with TRBD2. CDR1 is SNHLY and CDR2 is FYNNEI in the germline V gene. This CDR3 contains 14 residues. The ends lost 9 bases at V and 2 bases at J; junction bases unmatched: 1. The CDR3, as DNA: TGTGCCAGTACTAGCGGGAGGGCCTACAATGAGCAGTTCTTC. This encodes CASTSGRAYNEQFF.

The chain is built from TRBV7-9 and TRBJ2-1; D ambiguous. Trimming cost V 0 bases and J 0 bases, with 15 bases left between them. This CDR3 comprises 18 residues. Looked up from germline, CDR1 is SEHNR and CDR2 is FQNEAQ (reference sequence). The CDR3 is CASSLARSRLSSYNEQFF. CDR3 DNA sequence: TGTGCCAGCAGCTTAGCGCGGTCCAGGTTGTCCTCCTACAATGAGCAGTTCTTC.

The CDR3 sequence: CASSHQVASNTGELFF. DNA of the CDR3: TGTGCCAGCAGCCACCAGGTCGCTTCTAACACCGGGGAGCTGTTTTTT. The chain joins TRBV7-3 to TRBJ2-2; D remains ambiguous. The V gene lost 5 bases and the J gene lost 2 bases, with 15 bases spanning the gap. Germline CDR1 and CDR2: SGHTA and FQGTGA. The CDR3 sequence is 16 residues long.

The rearrangement uses TRBV19 and TRBJ2-1; 11 bases fit TRBD2. This CDR3 spans 16 amino acids. CDR1 LNHDA and CDR2 SQIVND come from the germline V gene (reference sequence). J gave up 9 bases and V 6 bases, and 13 bases lay outside the gene matches. DNA of the CDR3: TGTGCCAGTAGGCCCGCCTTTAGCGGGGGGGCGTTTGAGCAGTTCTTC. Its translation is CASRPAFSGGAFEQFF. Combining the CDR3 with reference TRBV19 and TRBJ2-1 gives the whole variable domain DGGITQSPKYLFRKEGQNVTLSCEQNLNHDAMYWYRQDPGQGLRLIYYSQIVNDFQKGDIAEGYSVSREKKESFPLTVTSAQKNPTAFYLCASRPAFSGGAFEQFFGPGTRLTVL.

The chain couples TRBV5-4 to TRBJ1-2; D is unclear. V shed 1 base and J shed 5 bases, with 18 bases lying between them. The germline V gene encodes CDR1 SGHNT and CDR2 YYREEE (reference sequence). The CDR3 consists of 16 residues. CDR3 nucleotides: TGTGCCAGCAGCTTGCCCCTTGCGGGGTCCGCTTATGGCTACACCTTC. It translates to CASSLPLAGSAYGYTF.

The genes are TRBV19 and TRBJ2-1; D is ambiguous. The V end lost 6 bases, the J end lost 0 bases, and 12 bases lay between the germline ends. Looked up from germline, CDR1 is LNHDA and CDR2 is SQIVND (reference sequence). The CDR3 totals 15 residues. CDR3 nucleotides: TGTGCCAGTAGCACTGTCCAGAGCTCCTACAATGAGCAGTTCTTC. This gives the protein CASSTVQSSYNEQFF.

The chain couples TRBV18 to TRBJ2-5; maybe TRBD1 (5 bases). CDR3 size: 13 residues. CDR1 and CDR2 (germline): KGHSH, LQKENI. V was clipped by 6 bases and J by 4 bases, with 12 bases between them. The CDR3 region is CASSQGRGETQYF. In nucleotides, the CDR3 is TGTGCCAGCTCTCAGGGCCGAGGAGAGACCCAGTACTTC.

The CDR3 DNA sequence: TGTGCCAGCAGTTCTCTCCGGGGGAGGAATCAGCCCCAGCATTTT. It translates to CASSSLRGRNQPQHF. The chain joins TRBV6-2 or TRBV6-3 to TRBJ1-5; a possible D gene is TRBD1 (5 bases). Germline loops: CDR1 MNHEY, CDR2 SVGEGT. This CDR3 has 15 residues. V dropped 4 bases and J dropped 4 bases, with 14 bases sitting between them.

The chain carries TRBV9 and TRBJ1-1; D call uncertain. CDR1 is SGDLS, CDR2 YYNGEE, per germline. The CDR3 has 13 amino acids. The ends were cut back, 2 bases at V and 4 bases at J, with 9 bases in the middle. CDR3: CASSVFLGTEAFF. CDR3 sequence (DNA): TGTGCCAGCAGCGTCTTTCTGGGCACTGAAGCTTTCTTT.

The V gene is TRBV29-1, the J gene TRBJ2-1; perhaps D is TRBD1 or TRBD2 (5 bases each). The germline gives CDR1 SQVTM, CDR2 ANQGSEA. This CDR3 has 15 amino acids. The V and J ends lost 4 bases and 0 bases respectively, with 13 bases between them. The CDR3 bases are TGCAGCGTTGCGACAGCGGCAAGCTCCTACAATGAGCAGTTCTTC. The encoded protein is CSVATAASSYNEQFF.

The V and J genes are TRBV9 and TRBJ2-5, with 9 positions matching TRBD2. The CDR3 has 16 amino acids. J lost 1 base, V lost 0 bases, and 4 bases had no gene match. Germline CDR1 is SGDLS and CDR2 is YYNGEE. The CDR3 protein is CASSVGLAGIQETQYF. The DNA for the CDR3 is TGTGCCAGCAGCGTAGGCCTAGCGGGAATCCAAGAGACCCAGTACTTC.

The V call is TRBV4-1, the J call TRBJ2-2; D is perhaps TRBD1 (6 bases). Germline CDR1 is MGHRA and CDR2 is YSYEKL. The CDR3 is 17 residues long. V lost 2 bases to trimming and J lost 1 base, with 14 bases between them. The CDR3 sequence is CASSQPLRGRNTGELFF. The DNA for the CDR3 is TGCGCCAGCAGCCAACCACTCAGGGGCCGGAACACCGGGGAGCTGTTTTTT.

About this clone: Other DNA sequences in this specimen translate into the identical CDR3. The chain has TRBV5-6 and TRBJ2-7; no reliable D call. CDR3 length equals 13 residues. V was cut by 4 bases and J by 1 base, with 9 bases left in between. Germline values: CDR1 SGHDT, CDR2 YYEEEE. For the CDR3, the DNA is TGTGCCAGCAGCCCAGATACTTCCTACGAGCAGTACTTC. Residues: CASSPDTSYEQYF.

This clone showed up just once. This chain uses TRBV25-1 with TRBJ1-4; no clear D. V dropped 3 bases and J dropped 7 bases, with 15 bases sitting between them. The CDR3 covers 15 residues. The germline V gene encodes CDR1 MGHDK and CDR2 SYGVNS. CDR3 protein: CASSDGRPPGEKLFF. CDR3 nucleotides: TGTGCCAGCAGTGATGGGAGGCCGCCCGGTGAAAAACTGTTTTTT.

The chain has TRBV7-9 and TRBJ1-3; perhaps TRBD1 as D (5 bases). With 1 base removed from V and 3 bases from J, the gap between germline ends came to 7 bases. The CDR3 consists of 14 residues. Germline CDR1 SEHNR, CDR2 FQNEAQ (reference sequence). This CDR3 is CASSLEQVGNTIYF. The CDR3 bases are TGTGCCAGCAGCTTAGAACAGGTTGGAAACACCATATATTTT.

This sequence joins TRBV9 and TRBJ2-1; TRBD2 aligns across 14 bases. Germline CDR1 is SGDLS and CDR2 is YYNGEE. The CDR3 length is 16 residues. V lost 5 bases to trimming and J lost 4 bases; unmatched junction nucleotides: 5. This CDR3 is CASSRLAGGGYNEQFF. The CDR3 DNA reads as TGTGCCAGCAGTAGACTAGCGGGAGGGGGATACAATGAGCAGTTCTTC.

The chain combines TRBV7-3 with TRBJ1-6; 8 nucleotides align to TRBD1. The junction had 5 bases not matched to a gene; V was cut back by 5 bases and J by 5 bases. Germline V gene lookup returns CDR1 SGHTA and CDR2 FQGTGA. The CDR3 length is 15 residues. The CDR3 here is CASSTTGGDNSPLHF. In DNA, the CDR3 is TGTGCCAGCAGCACCACAGGGGGGGATAATTCACCCCTCCACTTT. The whole variable domain, remainder taken from reference TRBV7-3 and TRBJ1-6, is GAGVSQTPSNKVTEKGKYVELRCDPISGHTALYWYRQSLGQGPEFLIYFQGTGAADDSGLPNDRFFAVRPEGSVSTLKIQRTERGDSAVYLCASSTTGGDNSPLHFGNGTRLTVT.

V is TRBV9 and J is TRBJ2-7; TRBD2 aligns across 8 bases. The V and J ends lost 4 bases and 7 bases, in that order; junction bases with no gene match: 13. The CDR3 extends over 15 amino acids. CDR1 and CDR2 (germline): SGDLS, YYNGEE. The CDR3 here is CASSRGGLPSGEQYF. The CDR3 nucleotides read TGTGCCAGCAGCCGGGGGGGACTACCCTCGGGGGAGCAGTACTTC. Filled out from reference TRBV9 and TRBJ2-7, the complete variable domain reads DSGVTQTPKHLITATGQRVTLRCSPRSGDLSVYWYQQSLDQGLQFLIQYYNGEERAKGNILERFSAQQFPDLHSELNLSSLELGDSALYFCASSRGGLPSGEQYFGPGTRLTVT.

The chain is built from TRBV5-5 and TRBJ2-7; 7 bases fit TRBD1. This CDR3 is 15 amino acids long. From germline, CDR1 is SGHKS and CDR2 YYEKEE (reference sequence). V was clipped by 1 base and J by 1 base; unmatched bases: 5. CDR3 sequence reads: CASSLITGASYEQYF. The DNA for the CDR3 is TGTGCCAGCAGCTTGATCACAGGGGCATCCTACGAGCAGTACTTC. Looking up the rest from reference TRBV5-5 and TRBJ2-7 gives the full variable domain: DAGVTQSPTHLIKTRGQQVTLRCSPISGHKSVSWYQQVLGQGPQFIFQYYEKEERGRGNFPDRFSARQFPNYSSELNVNALLLGDSALYLCASSLITGASYEQYFGPGTRLTVT.

This chain joins TRBV27 and TRBJ2-3; no definite D call. The CDR3 runs to 17 residues. CDR1 is MNHEY and CDR2 is SMNVEV in the germline V gene (reference sequence). Deletions cut 2 bases from V and 0 bases from J, with 15 bases between. CDR3 loop: CASSLRPRPRSTDTQYF. The CDR3 region has the DNA TGTGCCAGCAGTTTACGACCGAGGCCCCGTAGCACAGATACGCAGTATTTT.

This chain uses TRBV7-9 with TRBJ1-1; the match to TRBD1 covers 10 bases. V was clipped by 1 base and J by 3 bases; unmatched bases: 2. CDR3 length: 15 amino acids. CDR1 and CDR2 from the germline V gene are SEHNR and FQNEAQ (reference sequence). The CDR3 DNA reads TGTGCCAGCAGCTTAGGGGACAGGGGTCACACTGAAGCTTTCTTT. Translation: CASSLGDRGHTEAFF.

The chain couples TRBV11-2 to TRBJ2-1, with D uncertain. The V end lost 6 bases, the J end lost 0 bases, and 6 bases lay between the germline ends. The CDR3 is made up of 13 amino acids. Germline V lookup: CDR1 SGHAT, CDR2 FQNNGV. The DNA of the CDR3 is TGTGCCAGCAGGGACGGCTCCTACAATGAGCAGTTCTTC. Translated: CASRDGSYNEQFF.

This chain connects TRBV2 to TRBJ1-4, with no clear D. The length of the CDR3 is 12 residues. Trimming removed 4 bases at V and 7 bases at J, with 7 bases between. CDR1 and CDR2 from the germline V gene are SNHLY and FYNNEI. CDR3 DNA: TGTGCCAGCAGTGTCAGAGGTGAAAAACTGTTTTTT. Translating gives CASSVRGEKLFF. Full variable domain (missing parts from reference TRBV2 and TRBJ1-4): EPEVTQTPSHQVTQMGQEVILRCVPISNHLYFYWYRQILGQKVEFLVSFYNNEISEKSEIFDDQFSVERPDGSNFTLKIRSTKLEDSAMYFCASSVRGEKLFFGSGTQLSVL.